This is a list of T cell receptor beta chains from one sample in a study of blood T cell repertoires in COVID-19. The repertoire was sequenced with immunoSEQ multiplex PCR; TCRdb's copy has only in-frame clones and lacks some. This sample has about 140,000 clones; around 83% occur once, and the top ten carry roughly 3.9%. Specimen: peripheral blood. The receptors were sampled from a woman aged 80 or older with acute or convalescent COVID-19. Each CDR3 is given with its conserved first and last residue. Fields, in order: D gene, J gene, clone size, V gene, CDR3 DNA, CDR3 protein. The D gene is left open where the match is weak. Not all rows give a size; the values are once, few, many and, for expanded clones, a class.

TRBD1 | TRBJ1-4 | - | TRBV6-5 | TGTGCCAGCAGTCCCACCGGGACAGGGGGCGAAAAACTGTTTTTT | CASSPTGTGGEKLFF
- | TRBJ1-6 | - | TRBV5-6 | TGTGCCAGCAGCGCCTATAGTGTCGGTTCACCCCTCCACTTT | CASSAYSVGSPLHF
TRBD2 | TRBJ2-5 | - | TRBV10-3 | TGTGCCATCAGGGGGGGACTAGCGGGAGAAGAGACCCAGTACTTC | CAIRGGLAGEETQYF
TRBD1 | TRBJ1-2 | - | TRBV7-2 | TGTGCCAGCAGCTTTACAGGGGGGGACTATGGCTACACCTTC | CASSFTGGDYGYTF
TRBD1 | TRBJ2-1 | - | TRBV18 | TGTGCCAGCTCACCAGACAGGGGGTTTTTCAATGAGCAGTTCTTC | CASSPDRGFFNEQFF
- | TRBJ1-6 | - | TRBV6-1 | TGTGCCAGCAGTGAATGGGCAGGGGATCGGCCACCCCTCCACTTT | CASSEWAGDRPPLHF
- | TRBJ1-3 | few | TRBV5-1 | TGCGCCAGCAGCTGGGGCTATCATCAGGGTGACACCATATATTTT | CASSWGYHQGDTIYF
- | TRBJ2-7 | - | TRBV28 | TGTGCCAGCAGTTTGGAGGACCCGTGGCCCTACGAGCAGTACTTC | CASSLEDPWPYEQYF
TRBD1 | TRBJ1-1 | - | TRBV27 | TGTGCCAGCAGTTTAAGACAGGGCTACGTGGGGGCTTTCTTT | CASSLRQGYVGAFF
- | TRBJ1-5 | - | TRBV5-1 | TGCGCCAGCAGCTCGAGAGGGGGGGATCAGCCCCAGCATTTT | CASSSRGGDQPQHF
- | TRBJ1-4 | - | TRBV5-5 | TGTGCCAGCAGCTGGAGGGGTGCAACTAATGAAAAACTGTTTTTT | CASSWRGATNEKLFF
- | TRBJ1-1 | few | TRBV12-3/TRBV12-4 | TGTGCCAGCAGTTTGCTGGGGGCTGCTGAAGCTTTCTTT | CASSLLGAAEAFF
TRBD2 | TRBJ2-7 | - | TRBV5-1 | TGCGCCAGCACAGGACTAGCGGGAGTCGACGAGCAGTACTTC | CASTGLAGVDEQYF
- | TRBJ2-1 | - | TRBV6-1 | TGTGCCAGCAGTGATTCGGTCAACCCCTACAATGAGCAGTTCTTC | CASSDSVNPYNEQFF
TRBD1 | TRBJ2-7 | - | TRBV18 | TGTGCCTCGAGGGGGACAGGGGTTTACGAGCAGTACTTC | CASRGTGVYEQYF
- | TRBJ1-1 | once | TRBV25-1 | TGTGCCAGCAGGAGATCCATGAACACTGAAGCTTTCTTT | CASRRSMNTEAFF
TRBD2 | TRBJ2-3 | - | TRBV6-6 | TGTGCCAGCAGTTACCTCGGCGGGGGGGCGAAAGATACGCAGTATTTT | CASSYLGGGAKDTQYF
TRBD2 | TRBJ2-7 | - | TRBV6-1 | TGTGCCAGCAGTGAACCGGGACTAGTACCCTACGAGCAGTACTTC | CASSEPGLVPYEQYF
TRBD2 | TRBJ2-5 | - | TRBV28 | TGTGCCAGCAGTTTACCCCCGTTAGCGGGAGGGCCCGAGACCCAGTACTTC | CASSLPPLAGGPETQYF
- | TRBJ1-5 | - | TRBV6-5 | TGTGCCAGCAGCGTAGACAAGGATCAGCCCCAGCATTTT | CASSVDKDQPQHF
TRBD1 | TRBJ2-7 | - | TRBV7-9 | TGTGCCAGCAGCCCGCGAGGGGGCCCCTACGAGCAGTACTTC | CASSPRGGPYEQYF
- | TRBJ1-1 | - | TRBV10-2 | TGCGCCAGCAGTGTTGGGCACACTGAAGCTTTCTTT | CASSVGHTEAFF
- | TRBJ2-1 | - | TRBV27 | TGTGCCAGCAGTTTGTATAGTAGGGGTGCCTACAATGAGCAGTTCTTC | CASSLYSRGAYNEQFF